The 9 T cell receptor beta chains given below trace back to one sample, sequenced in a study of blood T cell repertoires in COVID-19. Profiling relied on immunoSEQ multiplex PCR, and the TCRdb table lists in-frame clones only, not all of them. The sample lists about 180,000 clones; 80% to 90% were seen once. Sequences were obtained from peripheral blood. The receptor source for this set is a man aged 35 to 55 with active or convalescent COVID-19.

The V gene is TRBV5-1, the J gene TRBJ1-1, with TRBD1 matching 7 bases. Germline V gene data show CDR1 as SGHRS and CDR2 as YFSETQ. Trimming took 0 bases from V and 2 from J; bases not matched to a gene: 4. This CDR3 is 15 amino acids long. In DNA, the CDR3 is TGCGCCAGCAGCTTGGCGGGACAGAGAAACACTGAAGCTTTCTTT. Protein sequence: CASSLAGQRNTEAFF. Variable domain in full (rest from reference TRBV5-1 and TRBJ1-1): KAGVTQTPRYLIKTRGQQVTLSCSPISGHRSVSWYQQTPGQGLQFLFEYFSETQRNKGNFPGRFSGRQFSNSRSEMNVSTLELGDSALYLCASSLAGQRNTEAFFGQGTRLTVV.

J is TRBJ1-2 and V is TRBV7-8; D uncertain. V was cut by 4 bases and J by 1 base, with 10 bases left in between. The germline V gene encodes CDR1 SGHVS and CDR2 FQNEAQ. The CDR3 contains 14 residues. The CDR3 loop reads CASSSGGRNYGYTF. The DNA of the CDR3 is TGTGCCAGCAGCTCCGGAGGGCGTAACTATGGCTACACCTTC. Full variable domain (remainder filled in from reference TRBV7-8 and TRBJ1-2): GAGVSQSPRYKVAKRGQDVALRCDPISGHVSLFWYQQALGQGPEFLTYFQNEAQLDKSGLPSDRFFAERPEGSVSTLKIQRTQQEDSAVYLCASSSGGRNYGYTFGSGTRLTVV.

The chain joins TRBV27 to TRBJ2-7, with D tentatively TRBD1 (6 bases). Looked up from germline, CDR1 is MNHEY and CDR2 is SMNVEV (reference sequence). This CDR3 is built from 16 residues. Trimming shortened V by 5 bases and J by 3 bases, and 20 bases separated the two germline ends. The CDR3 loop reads CASSPPGQPLFYEQYF. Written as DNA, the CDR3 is TGTGCCAGCAGTCCTCCCGGACAGCCACTATTCTACGAGCAGTACTTC.

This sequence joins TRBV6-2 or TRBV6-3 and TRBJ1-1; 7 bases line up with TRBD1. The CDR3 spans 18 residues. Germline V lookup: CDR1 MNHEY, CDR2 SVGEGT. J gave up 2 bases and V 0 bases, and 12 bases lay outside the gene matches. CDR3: CASSYSLRTGVFNTEAFF. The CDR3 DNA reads TGTGCCAGCAGTTACTCCCTCCGCACAGGGGTTTTCAACACTGAAGCTTTCTTT.

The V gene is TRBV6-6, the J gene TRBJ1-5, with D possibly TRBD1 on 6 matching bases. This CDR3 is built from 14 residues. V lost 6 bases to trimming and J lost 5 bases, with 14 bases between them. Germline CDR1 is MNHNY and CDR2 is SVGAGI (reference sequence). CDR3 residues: CASRTGNLDQPQHF. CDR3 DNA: TGTGCCAGCAGAACAGGGAATCTCGATCAGCCCCAGCATTTT.

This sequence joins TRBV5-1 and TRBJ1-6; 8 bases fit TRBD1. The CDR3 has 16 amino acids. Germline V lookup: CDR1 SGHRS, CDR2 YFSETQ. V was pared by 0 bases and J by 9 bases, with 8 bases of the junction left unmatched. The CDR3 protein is CASSLAGQGRGSPLHF. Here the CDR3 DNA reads TGCGCCAGCAGCTTGGCTGGACAGGGAAGAGGTTCACCCCTCCACTTT. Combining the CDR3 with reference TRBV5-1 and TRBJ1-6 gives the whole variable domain KAGVTQTPRYLIKTRGQQVTLSCSPISGHRSVSWYQQTPGQGLQFLFEYFSETQRNKGNFPGRFSGRQFSNSRSEMNVSTLELGDSALYLCASSLAGQGRGSPLHFGNGTRLTVT.

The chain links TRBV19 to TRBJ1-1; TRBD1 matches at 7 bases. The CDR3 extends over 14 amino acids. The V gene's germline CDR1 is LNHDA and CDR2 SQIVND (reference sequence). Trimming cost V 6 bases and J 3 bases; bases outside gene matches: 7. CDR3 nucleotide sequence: TGTGCCAGTAGACCGACAGGGTCCGACACTGAAGCTTTCTTT. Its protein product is CASRPTGSDTEAFF.

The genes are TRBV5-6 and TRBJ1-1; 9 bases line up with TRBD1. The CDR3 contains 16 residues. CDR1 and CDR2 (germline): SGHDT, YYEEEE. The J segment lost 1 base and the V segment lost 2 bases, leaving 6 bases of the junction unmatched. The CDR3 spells CASSFDPGQGNTEAFF. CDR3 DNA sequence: TGTGCCAGCAGCTTCGATCCGGGACAGGGGAACACTGAAGCTTTCTTT.

In nucleotides, the CDR3 is TGTGCCAGTAGTTTCCGGGACAGGCTAAACACTGAAGCTTTCTTT. Protein sequence: CASSFRDRLNTEAFF. The J gene is TRBJ1-1, the V gene TRBV19; 8 nucleotides match TRBD1. The junction had 7 bases not matched to a gene; V was cut back by 5 bases and J by 2 bases. Germline V lookup: CDR1 LNHDA, CDR2 SQIVND (reference sequence). This CDR3 is 15 amino acids long.